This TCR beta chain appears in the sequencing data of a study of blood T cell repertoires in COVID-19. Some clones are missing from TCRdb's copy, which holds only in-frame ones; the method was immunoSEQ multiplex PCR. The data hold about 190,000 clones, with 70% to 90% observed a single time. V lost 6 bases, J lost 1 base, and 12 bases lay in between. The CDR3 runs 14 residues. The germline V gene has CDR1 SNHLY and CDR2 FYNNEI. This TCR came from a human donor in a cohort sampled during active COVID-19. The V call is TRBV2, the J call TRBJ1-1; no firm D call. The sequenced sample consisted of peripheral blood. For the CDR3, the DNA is TGTGCCAGCAGAAAAAGCCTCTCGAACACTGAAGCTTTCTTT. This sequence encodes CASRKSLSNTEAFF.